Below, 25 T cell receptor beta chains from the same sample are listed, as sequenced in a study of cytomegalovirus exposure and HLA in healthy donors. Primers included in the PCR were 60 Vbeta and 13 Jbeta primers. Here immunoSEQ multiplex PCR was the method, and the copy in TCRdb shows in-frame clones only, minus some. The sample includes around 200,000 clones, roughly 87% of them seen just once. Sequenced: PBMCs. The source of these receptors is a man between 45 and 60 years old in good health and CMV-seronegative.

The sample holds a few counts of this clone. The chain has TRBV4-3 and TRBJ1-1; D may be TRBD1 (5 bases). The CDR3 runs to 14 residues. Germline values: CDR1 LGHNA, CDR2 YSLEER. The V end was cut by 3 bases, the J end by 7 bases, with 15 bases between. CDR3 DNA sequence: TGCGCCAGCAGCCAGGCCCAAGTCAGGGATGAAGCTTTCTTT. Protein: CASSQAQVRDEAFF.

This chain joins TRBV6-5 and TRBJ1-4; 7 positions agree with TRBD1. Germline CDR1 and CDR2: MNHEY and SVGAGI. V was clipped by 5 bases and J by 10 bases; unmatched bases: 10. The CDR3 runs to 14 residues. The CDR3: CASSKRQGYGKLFF. As DNA, the CDR3 is TGTGCCAGCAGTAAGAGACAGGGCTACGGAAAACTGTTTTTT.

The chain uses TRBV7-2 and TRBJ2-1; 10 positions match TRBD2. The CDR3 loop spans 15 amino acids. V trimming: 6 bases; J trimming: 7 bases; junction bases outside the gene matches: 9. The germline V gene has CDR1 SGHTA and CDR2 FQGNSA. The chain's CDR3 is CASRLPGLAWNEQFF. In DNA, the CDR3 is TGTGCCAGCAGGCTTCCGGGACTAGCGTGGAATGAGCAGTTCTTC.

The chain couples TRBV2 to TRBJ1-5; the D gene is possibly TRBD1 (6 bases). This CDR3 spans 14 amino acids. Trimming took 5 bases from V and 1 from J, leaving 9 bases between them. Germline V gene lookup returns CDR1 SNHLY and CDR2 FYNNEI. The CDR3 DNA is TGTGCCAGCAGTAGGACAGCAAGCAATCAGCCCCAGCATTTT. Translated: CASSRTASNQPQHF.

This chain uses TRBV27 with TRBJ2-3, with 8 bases matching TRBD2. Germline CDR1 MNHEY, CDR2 SMNVEV (reference sequence). V dropped 4 bases and J dropped 4; count of bases not matched to a gene: 7. The CDR3 extends over 15 amino acids. CDR3: CASSSAGGSPDTQYF. DNA for the CDR3: TGTGCCAGCAGTTCGGCGGGAGGTTCCCCAGATACGCAGTATTTT.

This rearrangement joins TRBV19 to TRBJ2-7; the D gene is possibly TRBD2 (5 bases). Per the germline V gene, CDR1 is LNHDA and CDR2 is SQIVND (reference sequence). The CDR3 runs to 14 residues. V lost 2 bases and J 2 bases, leaving 10 bases between the germline ends. CDR3 in amino acids: CASSIIAGTYEQYF. CDR3 sequence (DNA): TGTGCCAGTAGTATAATTGCGGGCACCTACGAGCAGTACTTC. The variable domain in full, completed from reference TRBV19 and TRBJ2-7, reads DGGITQSPKYLFRKEGQNVTLSCEQNLNHDAMYWYRQDPGQGLRLIYYSQIVNDFQKGDIAEGYSVSREKKESFPLTVTSAQKNPTAFYLCASSIIAGTYEQYFGPGTRLTVT.

This sequence joins TRBV11-1 and TRBJ2-1, with D hard to call. CDR1 and CDR2 (germline): SGHAT, FQDESV (reference sequence). Deletions cut 2 bases from V and 7 bases from J, with 12 bases between. The CDR3 is 14 amino acids. The CDR3 sequence: CASSLPTERNEQFF. The CDR3 nucleotides read TGTGCCAGCAGCTTACCCACTGAGAGGAATGAGCAGTTCTTC.

This rearrangement joins TRBV21-1 to TRBJ2-7; the D call in the table, TRBD2, was not verified against the DNA. TRBV21-1 is shown as a pseudogene. The CDR3 is made up of 12 amino acids. The CDR3 region is CAMGVEGREQYF. In nucleotides, the CDR3 is TGTGCCATGGGGGTGGAGGGAAGGGAGCAGTACTTC.

V usage is TRBV7-3 and J usage is TRBJ2-5, with 11 bases identical to TRBD2. With V trimmed by 3 bases and J by 4 bases, 4 bases remained unmatched. The CDR3 runs 15 residues. Germline CDR1 reads SGHTA; CDR2 reads FQGTGA. CDR3: CASSFSGGAGETQYF. The CDR3, as DNA: TGTGCCAGCAGCTTTAGCGGGGGGGCAGGAGAGACCCAGTACTTC.

The chain carries TRBV5-6 and TRBJ2-1; 8 bases are shared with TRBD2. The CDR3 extends over 14 amino acids. CDR1 SGHDT and CDR2 YYEEEE come from the germline V gene. V dropped 0 bases and J dropped 9; count of bases not matched to a gene: 5. CDR3 DNA sequence: TGTGCCAGCAGCTTGGAACGGACTAGCTCTGAGCAGTTCTTC. It is translated as CASSLERTSSEQFF.

The chain uses TRBV7-5 and TRBJ1-4. TRBV7-5 is a listed pseudogene. The CDR3 length is 17 residues. CDR3 nucleotides: TGTGCCAGAAGCTGTGCGGGGGACCTTGCAACTAATGAAAAACTGTTTTTT. Translation: CARSCAGDLATNEKLFF.

V gene TRBV2 combines with J gene TRBJ2-3; 9 positions agree with TRBD2. After removal of 5 bases from V and 9 bases from J, the junction contained 3 bases not matched to a gene. The germline V gene encodes CDR1 SNHLY and CDR2 FYNNEI. CDR3 length: 12 residues. CDR3 protein: CASSIAGETQYF. The CDR3 nucleotides read TGTGCCAGCAGTATAGCGGGAGAAACGCAGTATTTT.

The chain has TRBV7-8 and TRBJ2-2; 11 bases line up with TRBD1. Germline V CDR1 and CDR2: SGHVS, FQNEAQ. V shed 4 bases, J shed 7 bases, and the junction held 5 bases outside the gene matches. CDR3 length: 15 residues. Written as DNA, the CDR3 is TGTGCCAGCAGCTACGGGACAGGGGGATACGGGGAGCTGTTTTTT. Translated, it gives CASSYGTGGYGELFF.

The chain links TRBV2 to TRBJ1-2; D is uncertain. This CDR3 has 14 residues. V lost 7 bases and J lost 1, with 13 bases in between. Germline V gives CDR1 SNHLY, CDR2 FYNNEI. The CDR3 spells CASTGVAGNYGYTF. The CDR3 bases are TGTGCCAGCACTGGGGTGGCGGGTAACTATGGCTACACCTTC.

V usage is TRBV28 and J usage is TRBJ2-4; D is uncertain. V lost 2 bases and J 8 bases, leaving 7 bases between the germline ends. Germline V gene lookup returns CDR1 MDHEN and CDR2 SYDVKM. The CDR3 is made up of 12 amino acids. CDR3 loop: CASSLGRDIQYF. For the CDR3, the DNA is TGTGCCAGCAGTTTAGGCCGGGACATTCAGTACTTC.

V and J are TRBV4-3 and TRBJ1-1; D is unclear. This CDR3 is built from 14 residues. V was cut by 2 bases and J by 4 bases, with 11 bases left in between. Germline CDR1 is LGHNA and CDR2 is YSLEER. The CDR3 sequence is CASSQLREGTEAFF. The CDR3, as DNA: TGCGCCAGCAGCCAACTGAGGGAGGGCACTGAAGCTTTCTTT.

V is TRBV2 and J is TRBJ2-1; 8 bases line up with TRBD1. V was clipped by 7 bases and J by 4 bases; unmatched bases: 3. The CDR3 spans 13 residues. Germline loops: CDR1 SNHLY, CDR2 FYNNEI. The CDR3 DNA reads TGTGCCAGCAACAGACAGGGGTACAATGAGCAGTTCTTC. As protein: CASNRQGYNEQFF.

The chain links TRBV5-1 to TRBJ1-4; 7 bases line up with TRBD1. CDR1 is SGHRS, CDR2 YFSETQ, per germline. V was clipped by 2 bases and J by 8 bases; unmatched bases: 12. CDR3 size: 16 residues. CDR3 in amino acids: CASSFGSRTGIEKLFF. The CDR3 DNA sequence: TGCGCCAGCAGCTTCGGGTCCCGGACAGGAATAGAAAAACTGTTTTTT.

This clone was detected only a few times. The chain has TRBV25-1 and TRBJ2-2, with a weak D call TRBD2 (5 bases). The CDR3 runs to 15 residues. Trimming took off 4 bases at V and 5 bases at J, with 14 bases between the two ends. Per the germline V gene, CDR1 is MGHDK and CDR2 is SYGVNS. In nucleotides, the CDR3 is TGTGCCAGCAGTGTCCGGGAAAGGGAGACCGGGGAGCTGTTTTTT. Protein product: CASSVRERETGELFF.

The count of this clone is one. CDR3 amino acids: CASSLGGLAGGEQFF. The CDR3 region has the DNA TGTGCCAGCAGCCTGGGGGGACTAGCGGGAGGTGAGCAGTTCTTC. The chain combines TRBV28 with TRBJ2-1; TRBD2 matches at 15 bases. The V gene end was trimmed by 6 bases and the J gene end by 9 bases; junction bases not matched to a gene: 6. Germline CDR1 and CDR2: MDHEN and SYDVKM. This CDR3 is 15 amino acids long.

This chain joins TRBV20-1 and TRBJ2-7, with TRBD2 identical over 8 bases. CDR1 DFQATT and CDR2 SNEGSKA come from the germline V gene (reference sequence). Trimming took 6 bases from V and 6 from J; bases not matched to a gene: 4. CDR3 length equals 11 residues. This CDR3 is CSADGTSEQYF. The CDR3 DNA is TGCAGTGCCGACGGGACTAGCGAGCAGTACTTC.

This clone came up a few times. The V call is TRBV10-3, the J call TRBJ2-6, with D perhaps matching TRBD2 (5 bases). The CDR3 contains 15 residues. Trimming took off 2 bases at V and 1 base at J, with 6 bases between the two ends. Germline V gene sequence: CDR1 ENHRY, CDR2 SYGVKD. The CDR3 reads CAISERDSGANVLTF. The CDR3 coding sequence is TGTGCCATCAGTGAGCGGGATTCTGGGGCCAACGTCCTGACTTTC.

On this clone itself: Other DNA variants within this sample encode the same CDR3. The rearrangement joins TRBV18 to TRBJ2-2, with a tentative D call TRBD1 (6 bases). The CDR3 runs 16 residues. V lost 1 base to trimming and J lost 1 base, with 10 bases between them. The germline V gene has CDR1 KGHSH and CDR2 LQKENI. The CDR3 sequence is CASSPRGGWNTGELFF. DNA for the CDR3: TGTGCCAGCTCACCACGTGGGGGCTGGAACACCGGGGAGCTGTTTTTT.

The chain uses TRBV2 and TRBJ1-4, with D possibly being TRBD1 (5 bases). The V end was cut by 7 bases, the J end by 7 bases, with 7 bases between. The CDR3 runs to 11 residues. The germline gives CDR1 SNHLY, CDR2 FYNNEI. The CDR3 reads CASNTGEKLFF. The CDR3 DNA reads as TGTGCCAGCAATACAGGTGAAAAACTGTTTTTT.

J is TRBJ2-6 and V is TRBV19; D is possibly TRBD1 (6 bases). Per germline, CDR1 LNHDA and CDR2 SQIVND (reference sequence). This CDR3 is 17 amino acids long. V gave up 2 bases and J gave up 2 bases, with 13 bases separating them. CDR3 sequence: CASSISLHRAGANVLTF. CDR3 DNA sequence: TGTGCCAGTAGTATATCCCTCCACAGGGCTGGGGCCAACGTCCTGACTTTC.